Listed below are T cell receptor beta chains from one sample, sequenced in a study of control samples from healthy donors and cancer patients. The assay was immunoSEQ multiplex PCR, and TCRdb's table has in-frame clones only and misses some. Of roughly 450,000 clones listed, more than 80% are singletons. Material: PBMCs. All receptors derive from a middle-aged man with head and neck cancer. The CDR3 runs from the conserved cysteine through the conserved F or W. D genes are given only for firm matches. Rows may omit the clone size; those that give it use once, few, many or a size class.

>NA|NA|TRBV13|TRBJ2-5
TGTGCCAGCAGCTTATGGGCTTCGGGGCAAGAGACCCAGTACTTC
CASSLWASGQETQYF
>few|NA|TRBV7-6|TRBJ2-7
TGTGCCAGCAGCTCGAGGGGGCGGGGGTTCTACGAGCAGTACTTC
CASSSRGRGFYEQYF
>NA|NA|TRBV5-4|TRBJ2-1
TGTGCCAGCAGCCAGGGGGGCACGAATGAGCAGTTCTTC
CASSQGGTNEQFF
>NA|NA|TRBV28|TRBJ2-3
TGTGCCAGCAGCTCGGTCGGGACTTGGGAAAGAGATACGCAGTATTTT
CASSSVGTWERDTQYF
>NA|NA|TRBV4-1|TRBJ2-1
TGCGCCAGCAGCCAAGATAAAGGACTTGGGGGCAATGAGCAGTTCTTC
CASSQDKGLGGNEQFF
>NA|NA|TRBV20-1|TRBJ2-7
TGCAGTGCTCAGGACGTAGAGCAGTACTTC
CSAQDVEQYF
>NA|NA|TRBV6-6|TRBJ2-5
TGTGCCAGCAGAGGAGGACGCGGGGCTAGGCTTGAGACCCAGTACTTC
CASRGGRGARLETQYF
>NA|TRBD1|TRBV18|TRBJ1-2
TGTGCCAGCTCACCGGACAGGGGCCTTAACTATGGCTACACCTTC
CASSPDRGLNYGYTF
>NA|TRBD1|TRBV29-1|TRBJ1-2
TGCAGCGTTGAACCATACCGACAGGGGGATGGCTACACCTTC
CSVEPYRQGDGYTF
>NA|NA|TRBV6-2/TRBV6-3|TRBJ2-2
TGTGCCAGCAGTTCATCGCCCCGCGGTCGAGTGAACACCGGGGGGCTGTTTTTT
CASSSSPRGRVNTGGLFF
>NA|TRBD1|TRBV6-1|TRBJ2-1
TGTGCCAGCAGTGAGGGACAGGGGGCTTGGGATGAGCAGTTCTTC
CASSEGQGAWDEQFF
>NA|NA|TRBV4-1|TRBJ2-7
TGCGCCAGCAGTCCTATGCCCGGGCTTAACTCCTACGAGCAGTACTTC
CASSPMPGLNSYEQYF
>NA|NA|TRBV30|TRBJ1-6
TGTGCCTGCACGACAGTAATTAATTCACCCCTCCACTTT
CACTTVINSPLHF
>NA|TRBD2|TRBV11-2|TRBJ2-1
TGTGCCAGCAGCCGAGGACTAGCGGGGTACAATGAGCAGTTCTTC
CASSRGLAGYNEQFF
>NA|TRBD2|TRBV28|TRBJ2-5
TGTGCCAGCAGGCCCCTACGCGGGGGAGAGACCCAGTACTTC
CASRPLRGGETQYF
>NA|TRBD1|TRBV4-1|TRBJ2-3
TGCGCCAGCAGCCCCCTTGGGTCGGGACAGGCGAGGACAGATACGCAGTATTTT
CASSPLGSGQARTDTQYF
>once|NA|TRBV4-2|TRBJ1-1
TGTGCCAGCAGCCAAGATGGGGAGGGTGAAGCTTTCTTT
CASSQDGEGEAFF
>NA|NA|TRBV4-2|TRBJ1-5
TGTGCCAGCAGCCCTGACGGACATCAGCCCCAGCATTTT
CASSPDGHQPQHF
>NA|NA|TRBV19|TRBJ2-7
TGTGCCAGTAGTATGGTTCCTGGACAGACTTACGAGCAGTACTTC
CASSMVPGQTYEQYF
>NA|NA|TRBV7-2|TRBJ2-1
TGTGCCAGCAGCTTATACCGAGGCACCCCAAACAATGAGCAGTTCTTC
CASSLYRGTPNNEQFF
>NA|NA|TRBV2|TRBJ2-7
TGTGCCAGCAGTGAGCCAGGGATGCGTGAGCAGTACTTC
CASSEPGMREQYF
>NA|NA|TRBV3-1/TRBV3-2|TRBJ2-2
TGTGCCAGCAGCCCGTTGGGGGCCGGGGAGCTGTTTTTT
CASSPLGAGELFF
>NA|NA|TRBV2|TRBJ1-1
TGTGCCAGCAGTGGGACTGACCCCATGAACACTGAAGCTTTCTTT
CASSGTDPMNTEAFF
>NA|TRBD1|TRBV4-1|TRBJ2-3
TGCGCCAGCAGCCTGGACAGGGGGCTTACAGATACGCAGTATTTT
CASSLDRGLTDTQYF
>NA|NA|TRBV29-1|TRBJ2-7
TGCAGCGTTGAAGACCCAGGTTACGAGCAGTACTTC
CSVEDPGYEQYF
>NA|NA|TRBV7-6|TRBJ1-3
TGTGCCAGCAGTACCGGGACCTCTGGAAACACCATATATTTT
CASSTGTSGNTIYF
>NA|NA|TRBV12-3/TRBV12-4|TRBJ2-1
TGTGCCAGCACGACAGACGTTTACAATGAGCAGTTCTTC
CASTTDVYNEQFF
>NA|NA|TRBV4-3|TRBJ1-1
TGCGCCAGCAGCCGGACAGCGAACACTGAAGCTTTCTTT
CASSRTANTEAFF
>NA|TRBD1|TRBV6-4|TRBJ2-1
TGTGCCAGCAGCCTACACAGGGGCGCCTACAATGAGCAGTTCTTC
CASSLHRGAYNEQFF
>once|NA|TRBV7-6|TRBJ2-3
TGTGCCAGCAGCTTAGTAGGGTCCCCCAGCGATACGCAGTATTTT
CASSLVGSPSDTQYF
>NA|NA|TRBV6-6|TRBJ1-5
TGTGCCAGCAGTTACGGCAGGGGAGTAAATCAGCCCCAGCATTTT
CASSYGRGVNQPQHF
>NA|NA|TRBV5-6|TRBJ2-5
TGTGCCAGCAGCTCGGGACCTTTTGAAGCAGAGACCCAGTACTTC
CASSSGPFEAETQYF
>NA|NA|TRBV7-3|TRBJ1-1
TGTGCCAGCAGCTTAAACATCGGGTCTGAAGCTTTCTTT
CASSLNIGSEAFF
>NA|NA|TRBV6-5|TRBJ2-1
TGTGCCAGCAGTTACTCGAGGCTATCAGGGCTCAATGAGCAGTTCTTC
CASSYSRLSGLNEQFF
>NA|TRBD1|TRBV7-8|TRBJ2-5
TGTGCCAGTAAAAACCGCCCTGGACAGGGAGAGGAGACCCAGTACTTC
CASKNRPGQGEETQYF
>NA|TRBD2|TRBV2|TRBJ2-3
TGTGCCAGCACGGGACTACTCGGCGATACGCAGTATTTT
CASTGLLGDTQYF
>NA|NA|TRBV7-9|TRBJ1-3
TGTGCCAGCAGCTTAGCGCCAGCTGGAAACACCATATATTTT
CASSLAPAGNTIYF
>NA|TRBD1|TRBV7-9|TRBJ2-2
TGTGCCAGCAGCGAGCCACAGGGGAGAACCGGGGAGCTGTTTTTT
CASSEPQGRTGELFF
>NA|NA|TRBV14|TRBJ1-6
TGTGCCAGCAGCCAGGGGTTCCATAATTCACCCCTCCACTTT
CASSQGFHNSPLHF
>NA|TRBD1|TRBV18|TRBJ1-1
TGTGCCAGTGAACCCGGGACAGGGGTCTGGAACACTGAAGCTTTCTTT
CASEPGTGVWNTEAFF
>NA|TRBD1|TRBV9|TRBJ2-1
TGTGCCAGCAGCGGAACAGGGGACTACAATGAGCAGTTCTTC
CASSGTGDYNEQFF
>NA|NA|TRBV11-1|TRBJ1-1
TGTGCCAGCAGCTTACAGAGCTCCCTTGAAGCTTTCTTT
CASSLQSSLEAFF
>NA|NA|TRBV2|TRBJ1-2
TGTGCCAGCAGTCAAAGAGGGGACGCGCCCGGAAGCTATGGCTACACCTTC
CASSQRGDAPGSYGYTF
>NA|NA|TRBV15|TRBJ2-1
TGTGCCACCAGCAGAAGCCCATCGGGGTACAATGAGCAGTTCTTC
CATSRSPSGYNEQFF
>once|NA|TRBV5-4|TRBJ1-2
TGTGCCAGCAGCCCGGCGGGAGGCGACACTAACTATGGCTACACCTTC
CASSPAGGDTNYGYTF
>NA|TRBD1|TRBV18|TRBJ1-2
TGTGCCAGCTCTCAATACGACAGGGAGGATGGCTACACCTTC
CASSQYDREDGYTF
>few|NA|TRBV6-5|TRBJ2-7
TGTGCCAGCAGCGCAGAGCTAGGACCCTACGAGCAGTACTTC
CASSAELGPYEQYF
>NA|NA|TRBV9|TRBJ2-2
TGTGCCAGCAGCCCCCCACCCCCGGGCACCGGGGAGCTGTTTTTT
CASSPPPPGTGELFF
>NA|TRBD2|TRBV6-6|TRBJ2-1
TGTGCCACTGCTAGCGGGGGGAATGAGCAGTTCTTC
CATASGGNEQFF